This TCR beta chain stems from a study of cytomegalovirus exposure and HLA in healthy donors. Whole-study findings and limits: An ancestry cluster, one associated with Asian ancestry, reportedly showed fewer N-insertions than the 666-donor mean in a later analysis. The sole available immune exposure information was CMV serostatus.

The PCR was carried out with 60 Vbeta primers and 13 Jbeta primers. Clones were sequenced by immunoSEQ multiplex PCR, and TCRdb holds only the in-frame ones, with some missing. This table has approximately 87,000 clones, 84% appearing once. Details on this clone: The target antigen is unknown.

Sequenced input: PBMCs. This TCR was recovered from a woman aged 18-35 years in good health and CMV-seropositive.

The CDR3 loop reads CASSFYGTQYF. The CDR3 DNA follows: TGTGCCAGCAGCTTCTACGGGACCCAGTACTTC. The rearrangement links TRBV7-8 to TRBJ2-5; D gene unclear. The CDR3 spans 11 residues. Trimming stripped 3 bases from V and 7 bases from J, with 6 bases between. In germline, CDR1 is SGHVS, CDR2 FQNEAQ.